This T cell receptor (beta chain) was retrieved from a study of tumor and adjacent non-tumor tissue in lung cancer. RNA was extracted from bulk tissue without any cell sorting. The normal lung tissue was taken more than 3 cm from the tumor edge. The CDR3 covers 17 residues. CDR1 is MDHEN and CDR2 is SYDVKM in the germline V gene. Deletions cut 2 bases from V and 3 bases from J, with 16 bases between. Three rounds of nested PCR, following a modified ARM-PCR protocol, produced the TCRbeta library. TCRdb called the multiplex PCR reads again in MiXCR, with one record for every CDR3 protein. Of around 99,000 distinct CDR3 sequences in the sample, 62% were seen once.

The rearrangement uses TRBV28 and TRBJ2-2; D possibly corresponds to TRBD2 (5 bases). The receptor comes from a man aged 55 to 69 with non-small cell lung cancer. The material sequenced was distant non-tumor lung tissue. As DNA, the CDR3 is TGTGCCAGCAGTTTAGCCGGGAACATGTGGTACACCGGGGAGCTGTTTTTT. It encodes CASSLAGNMWYTGELFF.